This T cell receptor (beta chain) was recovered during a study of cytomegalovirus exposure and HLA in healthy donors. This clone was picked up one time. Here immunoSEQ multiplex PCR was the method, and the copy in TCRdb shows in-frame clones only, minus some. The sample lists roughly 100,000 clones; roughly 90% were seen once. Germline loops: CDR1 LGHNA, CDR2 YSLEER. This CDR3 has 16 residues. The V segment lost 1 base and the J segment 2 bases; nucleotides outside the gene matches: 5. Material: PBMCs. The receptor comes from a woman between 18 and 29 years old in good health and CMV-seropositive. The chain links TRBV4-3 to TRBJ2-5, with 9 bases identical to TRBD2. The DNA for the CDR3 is TGCGCCAGCAGCCAAGGGCGGGGGGGCTGGCAAGAGACCCAGTACTTC. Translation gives CASSQGRGGWQETQYF.